The clone carrying this T cell receptor (beta chain) was observed a handful of times. This sample is part of a study of T cell responses to AZD1222 COVID-19 vaccine. The CDR3 loop spans 15 amino acids. Between the trimmed V and J ends, which lost 0 bases and 5 bases, there was a span of 11 bases. The germline gives CDR1 MDHEN, CDR2 SYDVKM. TCRdb's copy holds only in-frame clones and misses some; the assay was immunoSEQ multiplex PCR. This sample carries 100,000 to 150,000 clones, 70% to 90% of them seen once, and the ten largest clones take about 1.6%. This TCR was sampled from an adult in good health. The rearrangement joins TRBV28 to TRBJ1-5, with unresolved D. This specimen consisted of peripheral blood, obtained on day 0 of AZD1222 vaccination. The CDR3 nucleotides read TGTGCCAGCAGTTTATGGGCAGAAGTCCATCAGCCCCAGCATTTT. Translated, it gives CASSLWAEVHQPQHF.